The T cell receptor (beta chain) under discussion was sequenced for a study of cytomegalovirus exposure and HLA in healthy donors. General study results and limits: What TCR beta sequences reportedly achieved was accurate prediction of HLA-A and HLA-B alleles in most subjects. As a later analysis revealed, most CMV-associated TCR beta chains appeared HLA-restricted. In a later analysis, an Asian-associated ancestry cluster reportedly showed fewer N-insertions than the roughly 710-donor mean.

Comments on this clone: What it binds is unknown.

The CDR3 is 15 amino acids. With 6 bases removed from V and 0 bases from J, the gap between germline ends came to 9 bases. CDR1 is MNHEY, CDR2 SVGAGI, per germline. Primers: 60 Vbeta forward and 13 Jbeta reverse. Repertoires were generated with immunoSEQ multiplex PCR, while TCRdb's copy carries only in-frame clones and drops some. Of tens of thousands of clones in the sample, over 60% were seen once. Input material: PBMCs. This receptor was identified in a man in his fifties or sixties in good health and CMV-seropositive. V gene TRBV6-5 combines with J gene TRBJ2-6, with D tentatively TRBD2 (5 bases). The CDR3 DNA reads as TGTGCCAGCAGCCCGGGGATCTCTGGGGCCAACGTCCTGACTTTC. This encodes CASSPGISGANVLTF.